Below, one TCR beta chain is given with its context. This clonotype was detected a few times. The specificity of this receptor is unknown. Per-base qualities were not stored, and no clone one base away is much larger. Library creation used RT-PCR. These reads were obtained on an Illumina HiSeq 2500. The public reads were reanalyzed by TCRdb: fastp trimming at Q25, MiXCR alignment, in-frame beta chains only. Each record represents a unique CDR3 protein, reported with the most common genes and DNA among its rows. In all, the sample holds hundreds of thousands of distinct CDR3 sequences, and 16% of those were seen once. The ten largest account for less than 4% of the sample. The sample is drawn from a study of response to subunit inactivated influenza vaccine (dated by TCRdb to 2017 to 2018). About the full investigation: The study used deep quantitative T cell receptor repertoire profiling to track responses to a trivalent subunit inactivated influenza vaccine. Summary of the overall study and its limitations: According to the authors, only a limited number of new T cells may be recruited by each seasonal influenza vaccination.

The CDR3 measures 14 amino acids from cysteine to phenylalanine. The sequence is cut down to CDR3 DNA, 42 bases in frame from base 1. The junction shows trimming of 3 bases on V and 5 bases on J, and the gene matches do not reach 4 bases of it. From the germline V gene (reference sequence), CDR1 is LGHDT and CDR2 is YNNKEL. The sample was CD4+ T cells sorted from PBMCs, taken 23 to 25 months after vaccination. The TCR originated in a man between 50 and 69 years old who received an inactivated influenza vaccine. Donor details come from another sample of the same person, matched by shared clones. This chain is built from TRBV3-1 and TRBJ2-7, and TRBD2 matches 10 of the central bases. The CDR3 is CASSHSSGSHEQYF. The DNA sequence is TGTGCCAGCAGCCACTCTAGCGGGAGTCACGAGCAGTACTTC.